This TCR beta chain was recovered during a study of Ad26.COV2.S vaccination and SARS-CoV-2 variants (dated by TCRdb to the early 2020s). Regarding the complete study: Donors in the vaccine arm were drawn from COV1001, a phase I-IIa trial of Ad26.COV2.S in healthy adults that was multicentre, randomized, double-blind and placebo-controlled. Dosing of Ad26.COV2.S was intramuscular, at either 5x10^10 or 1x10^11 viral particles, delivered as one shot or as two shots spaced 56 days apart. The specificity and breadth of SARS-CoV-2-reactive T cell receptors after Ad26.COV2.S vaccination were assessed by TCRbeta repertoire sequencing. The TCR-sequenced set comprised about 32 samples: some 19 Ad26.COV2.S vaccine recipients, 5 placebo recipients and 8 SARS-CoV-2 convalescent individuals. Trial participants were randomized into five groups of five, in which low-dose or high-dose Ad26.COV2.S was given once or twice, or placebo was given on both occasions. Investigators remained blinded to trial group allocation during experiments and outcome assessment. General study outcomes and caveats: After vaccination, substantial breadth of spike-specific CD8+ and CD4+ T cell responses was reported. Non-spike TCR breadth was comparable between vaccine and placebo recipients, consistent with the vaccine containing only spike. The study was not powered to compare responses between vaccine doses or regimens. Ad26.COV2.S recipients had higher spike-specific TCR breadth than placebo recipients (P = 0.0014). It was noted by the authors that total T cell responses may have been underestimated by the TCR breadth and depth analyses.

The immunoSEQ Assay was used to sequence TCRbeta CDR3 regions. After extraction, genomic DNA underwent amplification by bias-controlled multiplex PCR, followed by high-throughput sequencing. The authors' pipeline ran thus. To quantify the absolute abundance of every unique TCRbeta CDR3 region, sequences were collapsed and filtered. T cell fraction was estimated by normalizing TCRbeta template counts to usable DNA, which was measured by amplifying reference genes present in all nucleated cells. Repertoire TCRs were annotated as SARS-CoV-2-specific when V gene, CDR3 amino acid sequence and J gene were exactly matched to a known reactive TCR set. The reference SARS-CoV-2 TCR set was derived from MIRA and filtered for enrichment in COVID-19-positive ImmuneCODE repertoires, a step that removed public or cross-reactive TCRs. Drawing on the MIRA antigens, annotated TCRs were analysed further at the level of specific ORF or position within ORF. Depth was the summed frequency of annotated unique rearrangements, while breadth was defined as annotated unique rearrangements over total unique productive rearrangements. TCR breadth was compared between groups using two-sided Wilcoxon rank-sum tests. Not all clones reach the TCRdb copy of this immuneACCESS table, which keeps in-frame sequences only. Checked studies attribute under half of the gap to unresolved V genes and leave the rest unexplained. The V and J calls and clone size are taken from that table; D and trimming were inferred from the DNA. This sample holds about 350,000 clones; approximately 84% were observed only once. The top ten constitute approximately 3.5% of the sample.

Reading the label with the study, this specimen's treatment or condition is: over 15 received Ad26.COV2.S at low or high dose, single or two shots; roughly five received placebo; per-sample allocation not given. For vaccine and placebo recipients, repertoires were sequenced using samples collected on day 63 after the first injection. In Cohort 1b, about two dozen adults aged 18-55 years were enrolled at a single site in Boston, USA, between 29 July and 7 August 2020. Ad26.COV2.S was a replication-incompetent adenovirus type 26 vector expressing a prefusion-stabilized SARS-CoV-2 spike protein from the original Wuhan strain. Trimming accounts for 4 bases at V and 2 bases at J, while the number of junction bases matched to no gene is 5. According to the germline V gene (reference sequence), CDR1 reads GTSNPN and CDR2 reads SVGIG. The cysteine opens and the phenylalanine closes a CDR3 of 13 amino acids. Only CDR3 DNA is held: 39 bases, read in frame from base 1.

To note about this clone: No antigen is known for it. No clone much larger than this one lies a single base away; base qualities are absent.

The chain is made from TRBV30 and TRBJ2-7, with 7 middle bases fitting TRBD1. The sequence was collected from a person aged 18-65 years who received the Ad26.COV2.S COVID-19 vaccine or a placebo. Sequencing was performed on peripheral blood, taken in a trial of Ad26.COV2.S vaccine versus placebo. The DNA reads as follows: TGTGCCTGGACAGGGGGTAAGCCCTACGAGCAGTACTTC. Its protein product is CAWTGGKPYEQYF.